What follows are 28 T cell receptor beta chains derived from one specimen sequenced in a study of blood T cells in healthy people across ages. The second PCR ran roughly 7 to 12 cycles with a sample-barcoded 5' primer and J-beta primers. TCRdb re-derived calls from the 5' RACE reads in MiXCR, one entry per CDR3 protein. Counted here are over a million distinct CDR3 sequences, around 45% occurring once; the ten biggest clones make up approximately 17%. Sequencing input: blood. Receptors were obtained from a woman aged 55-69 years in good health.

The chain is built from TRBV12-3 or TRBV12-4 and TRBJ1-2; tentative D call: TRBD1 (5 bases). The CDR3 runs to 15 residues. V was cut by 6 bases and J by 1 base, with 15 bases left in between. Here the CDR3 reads CASSPSGGINYGYTF. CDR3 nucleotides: TGTGCCAGCAGCCCGTCCGGGGGGATTAACTATGGCTACACCTTC.

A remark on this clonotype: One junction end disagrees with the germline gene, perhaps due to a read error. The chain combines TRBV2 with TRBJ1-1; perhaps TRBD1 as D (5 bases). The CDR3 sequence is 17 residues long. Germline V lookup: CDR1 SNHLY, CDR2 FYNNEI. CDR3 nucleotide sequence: TGTGCCAGCAGTAAAGCGCAGGGACGGCCTTTGAACACTGAAGCTTTCTTT. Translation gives CASSKAQGRPLNTEAFF.

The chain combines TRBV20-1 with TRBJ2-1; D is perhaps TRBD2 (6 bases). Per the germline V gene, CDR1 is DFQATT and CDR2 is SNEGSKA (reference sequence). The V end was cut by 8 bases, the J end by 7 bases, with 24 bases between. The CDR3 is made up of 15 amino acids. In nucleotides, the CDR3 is TGCAGTACTGCCCCAGGCGGGATCGGGGCTAATGAGCAGTTCTTC. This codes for CSTAPGGIGANEQFF.

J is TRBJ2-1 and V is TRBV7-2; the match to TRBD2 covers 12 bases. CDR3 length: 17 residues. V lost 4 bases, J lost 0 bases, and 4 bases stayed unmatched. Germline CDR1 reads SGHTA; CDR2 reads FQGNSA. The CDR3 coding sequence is TGTGCCAGCAGCTCCACTAGCGGGGGGAGCTCCTACAATGAGCAGTTCTTC. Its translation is CASSSTSGGSSYNEQFF.

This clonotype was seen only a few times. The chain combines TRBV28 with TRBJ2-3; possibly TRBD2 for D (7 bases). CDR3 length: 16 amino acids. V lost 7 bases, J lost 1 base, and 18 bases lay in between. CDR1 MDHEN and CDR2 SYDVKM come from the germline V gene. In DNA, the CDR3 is TGTGCCAGCATCACTCGAGGAGGGGGGGGCACAGATACGCAGTATTTT. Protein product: CASITRGGGGTDTQYF.

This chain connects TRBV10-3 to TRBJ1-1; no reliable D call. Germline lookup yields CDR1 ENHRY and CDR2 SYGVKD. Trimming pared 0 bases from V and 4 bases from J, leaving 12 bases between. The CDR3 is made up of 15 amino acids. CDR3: CAISESTELTTEAFF. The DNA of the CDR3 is TGTGCCATCAGTGAGTCCACCGAACTCACCACTGAAGCTTTCTTT.

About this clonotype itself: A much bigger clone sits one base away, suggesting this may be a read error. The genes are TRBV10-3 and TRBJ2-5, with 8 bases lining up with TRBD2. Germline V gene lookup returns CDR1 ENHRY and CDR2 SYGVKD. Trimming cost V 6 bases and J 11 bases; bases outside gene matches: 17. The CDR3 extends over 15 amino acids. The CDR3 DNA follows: TGTGCCATCAGCCGAGCGGGAGATGGGACCAATGAGCAGTACTTC. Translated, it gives CAISRAGDGTNEQYF.

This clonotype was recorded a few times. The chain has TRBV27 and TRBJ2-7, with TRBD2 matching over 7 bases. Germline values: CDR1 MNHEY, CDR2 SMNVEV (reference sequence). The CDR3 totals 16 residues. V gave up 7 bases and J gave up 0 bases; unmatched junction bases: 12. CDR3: CASKGGGAGISYEQYF. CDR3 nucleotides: TGTGCCAGCAAGGGCGGGGGTGCAGGGATCTCCTACGAGCAGTACTTC.

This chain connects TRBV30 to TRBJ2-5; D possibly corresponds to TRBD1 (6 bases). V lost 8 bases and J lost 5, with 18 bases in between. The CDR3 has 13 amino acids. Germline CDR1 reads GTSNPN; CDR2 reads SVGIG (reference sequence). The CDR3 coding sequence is TGTGCCGGGCTACAGGGAGTAAGGGAGACCCAGTACTTC. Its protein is CAGLQGVRETQYF.

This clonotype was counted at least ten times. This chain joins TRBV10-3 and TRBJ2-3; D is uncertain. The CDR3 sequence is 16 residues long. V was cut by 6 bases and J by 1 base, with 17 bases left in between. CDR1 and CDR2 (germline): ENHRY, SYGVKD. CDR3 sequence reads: CAISERSKSGTDTQYF. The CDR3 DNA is TGTGCCATCAGCGAGAGGTCTAAGTCTGGCACAGATACGCAGTATTTT.

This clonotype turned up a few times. The CDR3 loop is CASSFLTSGANVLTF. Here the CDR3 DNA reads TGTGCCAGCAGTTTCTTAACCTCTGGGGCCAACGTCCTGACTTTC. The rearrangement links TRBV28 to TRBJ2-6; D remains ambiguous. CDR3 size: 15 residues. The V gene lost 3 bases and the J gene lost 0 bases, with 6 bases spanning the gap. Germline CDR1 MDHEN, CDR2 SYDVKM.

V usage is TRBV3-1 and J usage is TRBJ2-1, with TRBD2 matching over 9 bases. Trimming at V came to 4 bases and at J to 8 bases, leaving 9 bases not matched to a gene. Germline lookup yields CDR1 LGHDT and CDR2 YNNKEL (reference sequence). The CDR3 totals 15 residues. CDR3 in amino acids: CASSLLAGAGDEQFF. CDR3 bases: TGTGCCAGCAGCCTCTTAGCGGGGGCCGGGGATGAGCAGTTCTTC.

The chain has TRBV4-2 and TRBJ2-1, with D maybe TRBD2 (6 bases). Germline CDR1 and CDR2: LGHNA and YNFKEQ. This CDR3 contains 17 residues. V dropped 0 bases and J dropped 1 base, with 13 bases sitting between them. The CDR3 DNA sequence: TGTGCCAGCAGCCAAGATGTAATTCGGGAGTCCTACAATGAGCAGTTCTTC. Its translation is CASSQDVIRESYNEQFF.

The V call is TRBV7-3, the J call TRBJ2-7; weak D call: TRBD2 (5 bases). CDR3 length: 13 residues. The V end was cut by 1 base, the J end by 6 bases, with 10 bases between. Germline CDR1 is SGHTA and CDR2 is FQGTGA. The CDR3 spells CASSLMGRGEQYF. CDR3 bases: TGTGCCAGCAGCTTAATGGGGAGAGGCGAGCAGTACTTC.

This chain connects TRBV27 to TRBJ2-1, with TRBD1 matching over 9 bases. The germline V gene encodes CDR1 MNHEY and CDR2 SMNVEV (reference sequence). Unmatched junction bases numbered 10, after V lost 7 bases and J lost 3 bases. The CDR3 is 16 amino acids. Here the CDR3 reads CASKIEGQGYYNEQFF. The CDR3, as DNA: TGTGCCAGCAAGATTGAGGGACAGGGTTACTACAATGAGCAGTTCTTC.

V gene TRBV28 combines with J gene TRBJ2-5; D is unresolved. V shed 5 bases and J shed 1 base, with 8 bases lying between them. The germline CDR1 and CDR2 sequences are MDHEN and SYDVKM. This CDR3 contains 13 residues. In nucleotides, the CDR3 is TGTGCCAGCAGTCACCCGGGCCAAGAGACCCAGTACTTC. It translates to CASSHPGQETQYF.

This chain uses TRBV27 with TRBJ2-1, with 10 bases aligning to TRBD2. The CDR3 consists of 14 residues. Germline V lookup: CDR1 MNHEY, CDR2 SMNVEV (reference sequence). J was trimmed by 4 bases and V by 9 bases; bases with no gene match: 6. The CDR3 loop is CARLAGALYNEQFF. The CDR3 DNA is TGTGCCAGGCTAGCGGGAGCGCTTTACAATGAGCAGTTCTTC.

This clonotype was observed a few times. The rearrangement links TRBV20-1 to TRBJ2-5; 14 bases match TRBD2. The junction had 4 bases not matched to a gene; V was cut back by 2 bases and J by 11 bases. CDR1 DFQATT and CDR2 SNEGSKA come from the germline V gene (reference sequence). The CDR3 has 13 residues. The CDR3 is CSARQTSGREQYF. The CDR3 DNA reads TGCAGTGCTAGACAGACTAGCGGGAGGGAGCAGTACTTC.

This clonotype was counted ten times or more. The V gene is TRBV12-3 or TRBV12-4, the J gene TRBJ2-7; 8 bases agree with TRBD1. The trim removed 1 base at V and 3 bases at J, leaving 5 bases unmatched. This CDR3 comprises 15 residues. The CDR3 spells CASSLGSGGSYEQYF. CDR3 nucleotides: TGTGCCAGCAGTTTAGGGTCAGGGGGCAGCTACGAGCAGTACTTC.

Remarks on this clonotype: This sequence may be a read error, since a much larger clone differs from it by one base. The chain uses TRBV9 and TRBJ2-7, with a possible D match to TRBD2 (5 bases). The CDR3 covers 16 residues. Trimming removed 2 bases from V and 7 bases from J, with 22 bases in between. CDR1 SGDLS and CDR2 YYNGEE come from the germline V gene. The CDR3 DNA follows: TGTGCCAGCAGCGTCCTTAAGGCGGGCGCCTACAATGAGCAGTACTTC. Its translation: CASSVLKAGAYNEQYF.

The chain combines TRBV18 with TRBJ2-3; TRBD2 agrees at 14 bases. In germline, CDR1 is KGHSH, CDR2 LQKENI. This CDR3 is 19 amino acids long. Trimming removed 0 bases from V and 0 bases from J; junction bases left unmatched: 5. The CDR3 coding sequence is TGTGCCAGCTCACCACCGCGGACTAGCGGGAGGACGAGCACAGATACGCAGTATTTT. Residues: CASSPPRTSGRTSTDTQYF.

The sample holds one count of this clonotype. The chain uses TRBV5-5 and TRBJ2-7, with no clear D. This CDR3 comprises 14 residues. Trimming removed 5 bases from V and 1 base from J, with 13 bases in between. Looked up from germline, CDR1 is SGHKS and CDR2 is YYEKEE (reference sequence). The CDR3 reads CASSGKDQSYEQYF. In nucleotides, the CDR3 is TGTGCCAGCAGTGGAAAGGATCAATCCTACGAGCAGTACTTC.

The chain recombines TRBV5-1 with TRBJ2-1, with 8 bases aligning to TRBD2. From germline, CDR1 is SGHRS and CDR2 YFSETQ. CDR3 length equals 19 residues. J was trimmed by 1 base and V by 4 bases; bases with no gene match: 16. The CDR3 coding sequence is TGCGCCAGCAGCCACCGACTAGCGAGCCCATTAATTTCCTACAATGAGCAGTTCTTC. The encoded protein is CASSHRLASPLISYNEQFF.

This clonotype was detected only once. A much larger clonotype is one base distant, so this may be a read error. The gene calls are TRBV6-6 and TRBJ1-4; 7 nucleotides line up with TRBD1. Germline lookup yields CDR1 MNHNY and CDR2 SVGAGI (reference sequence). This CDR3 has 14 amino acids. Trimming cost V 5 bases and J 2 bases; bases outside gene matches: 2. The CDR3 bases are TGTGCCAGCAGTCCGGGACAGACTAATGAAAAACTGTTTTTT. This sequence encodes CASSPGQTNEKLFF.

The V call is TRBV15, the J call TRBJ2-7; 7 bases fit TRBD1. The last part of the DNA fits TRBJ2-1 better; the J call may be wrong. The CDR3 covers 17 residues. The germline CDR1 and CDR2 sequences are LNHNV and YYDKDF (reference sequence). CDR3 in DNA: TGTGCCACCAGCAGGGGCCCCGACCAGGGGGTATACAATGAGCAGTTCTTC. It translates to CATSRGPDQGVYNEQFF.

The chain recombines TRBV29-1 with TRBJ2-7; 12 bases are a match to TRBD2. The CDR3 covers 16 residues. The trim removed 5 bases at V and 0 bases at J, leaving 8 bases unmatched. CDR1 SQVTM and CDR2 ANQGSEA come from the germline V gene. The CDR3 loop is CSVRGLAGSSSYEQYF. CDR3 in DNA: TGCAGCGTTCGAGGACTAGCGGGGTCCAGCTCCTACGAGCAGTACTTC.

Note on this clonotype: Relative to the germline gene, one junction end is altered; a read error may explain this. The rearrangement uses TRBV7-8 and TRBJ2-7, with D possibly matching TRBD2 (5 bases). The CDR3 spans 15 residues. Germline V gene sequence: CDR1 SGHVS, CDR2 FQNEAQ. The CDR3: CTSSLAHDGSYEQYF. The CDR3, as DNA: TGTACCAGCAGCTTAGCGCACGACGGATCCTACGAGCAGTACTTC.

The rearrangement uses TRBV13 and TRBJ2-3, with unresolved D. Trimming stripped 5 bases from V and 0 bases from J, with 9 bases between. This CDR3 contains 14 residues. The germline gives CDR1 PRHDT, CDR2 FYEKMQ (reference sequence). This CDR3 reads CASSLDFSTDTQYF. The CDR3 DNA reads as TGTGCCAGCAGCCTAGACTTTAGCACAGATACGCAGTATTTT.